Listed here are 10 T cell receptor beta chains from one sample, sequenced in a study of early T cells in non-severe SARS-CoV-2 infection. TCRdb fed the 5' RACE reads into MiXCR, producing one record per CDR3 protein. The table shows 25,000 to 30,000 distinct CDR3 sequences, with 6% to 7.5% occurring only once. The sequencing here drew on whole blood, taken at baseline. Receptor source: an adult who was a healthcare worker with PCR-confirmed SARS-CoV-2 infection or an uninfected control (not recorded which).

This clonotype has ten or more counts. The V and J genes are TRBV25-1 and TRBJ2-1, with no clear D. The V end was cut by 10 bases, the J end by 3 bases, with 7 bases between. This CDR3 comprises 11 residues. Germline loops: CDR1 MGHDK, CDR2 SYGVNS. This CDR3 reads CATTVYNEQFF. DNA for the CDR3: TGTGCCACTACGGTCTACAATGAGCAGTTCTTC.

This clonotype was found a few times. The V and J genes are TRBV12-3 or TRBV12-4 and TRBJ2-5; 12 bases agree with TRBD2. This CDR3 region has 16 residues. V lost 5 bases and J lost 1; bases outside the gene matches: 5. The CDR3 reads CASSPGTSGFQETQYF. As DNA, the CDR3 is TGTGCCAGCAGTCCGGGGACTAGCGGGTTCCAAGAGACCCAGTACTTC.

In this sample, this clonotype turned up many times. This chain links TRBV5-1 with TRBJ2-2; D is uncertain. CDR3 length: 13 amino acids. Germline V lookup: CDR1 SGHRS, CDR2 YFSETQ. V was clipped by 0 bases and J by 7 bases, with 7 bases between them. The chain's CDR3 is CASSLASSGELFF. CDR3 nucleotide sequence: TGCGCCAGCAGCTTGGCCTCGAGCGGGGAGCTGTTTTTT.

The chain uses TRBV18 and TRBJ2-1, with D perhaps TRBD2 (5 bases). Germline loops: CDR1 KGHSH, CDR2 LQKENI. The CDR3 contains 16 residues. Between the trimmed V and J ends, which lost 1 base and 3 bases, there was a span of 13 bases. The DNA of the CDR3 is TGTGCCAGCTCACCACTTAGGACTCCTATCTACAATGAGCAGTTCTTC. Protein: CASSPLRTPIYNEQFF.

This clonotype appeared many times. This rearrangement joins TRBV4-2 to TRBJ1-2; D is uncertain. This CDR3 is 13 amino acids long. Germline V gives CDR1 LGHNA, CDR2 YNFKEQ. V gave up 2 bases and J gave up 0 bases, with 4 bases separating them. Here the CDR3 DNA reads TGTGCCAGCAGCCAACAGGCTAACTATGGCTACACCTTC. Protein product: CASSQQANYGYTF.

This clonotype was seen repeatedly, ten times or more. The chain employs TRBV25-1 and TRBJ1-5; 8 bases line up with TRBD1. Germline trimming cut 8 bases from V and 6 bases from J; bases unmatched to any gene: 3. The CDR3 sequence is 12 residues long. Germline CDR1 MGHDK, CDR2 SYGVNS. CDR3 in amino acids: CASSTGVQPQHF. Written as DNA, the CDR3 is TGTGCCAGCTCGACAGGGGTTCAGCCCCAGCATTTT.

This clonotype was counted ten times or more. This chain connects TRBV5-6 to TRBJ1-4, with a tentative D call TRBD1 (5 bases). The CDR3 spans 14 residues. CDR1 is SGHDT and CDR2 is YYEEEE in the germline V gene. The ends were cut back, 2 bases at V and 6 bases at J, with 11 bases in the middle. CDR3 sequence reads: CASSFGRGYEKLFF. The DNA for the CDR3 is TGTGCCAGCAGCTTCGGACGGGGGTATGAAAAACTGTTTTTT.

This clonotype was seen only a few times. The chain carries TRBV18 and TRBJ1-3, with 8 bases identical to TRBD1. The V gene's germline CDR1 is KGHSH and CDR2 LQKENI. The CDR3 runs to 16 residues. Trimming cost V 0 bases and J 2 bases; bases outside gene matches: 3. The DNA for the CDR3 is TGTGCCAGCTCACCACCGGACAGGGTCCCTGGAAACACCATATATTTT. Amino acids: CASSPPDRVPGNTIYF. Drawing the rest from reference TRBV18 and TRBJ1-3, the complete variable domain is NAGVMQNPRHLVRRRGQEARLRCSPMKGHSHVYWYRQLPEEGLKFMVYLQKENIIDESGMPKERFSAEFPKEGPSILRIQQVVRGDSAAYFCASSPPDRVPGNTIYFGEGSWLTVV.

This clonotype has ten or more counts. The rearrangement joins TRBV12-3 or TRBV12-4 to TRBJ2-1; 14 bases line up with TRBD2. The CDR3 contains 16 residues. The J segment lost 7 bases and the V segment lost 5 bases, leaving 7 bases of the junction unmatched. In nucleotides, the CDR3 is TGTGCCAGCAGTCCGCTGACTAGCGGGAGGGCTAATGAGCAGTTCTTC. Protein: CASSPLTSGRANEQFF.

Ten or more counts support this clonotype. V gene TRBV19 combines with J gene TRBJ1-2, with TRBD1 matching over 8 bases. CDR3 size: 15 residues. Germline-derived CDR1 and CDR2 are LNHDA and SQIVND (reference sequence). Trimming at V came to 6 bases and at J to 2 bases, leaving 8 bases not matched to a gene. The CDR3 reads CASRFRQGSNYGYTF. The CDR3 nucleotides read TGTGCCAGTAGATTCCGACAGGGGAGCAACTATGGCTACACCTTC.